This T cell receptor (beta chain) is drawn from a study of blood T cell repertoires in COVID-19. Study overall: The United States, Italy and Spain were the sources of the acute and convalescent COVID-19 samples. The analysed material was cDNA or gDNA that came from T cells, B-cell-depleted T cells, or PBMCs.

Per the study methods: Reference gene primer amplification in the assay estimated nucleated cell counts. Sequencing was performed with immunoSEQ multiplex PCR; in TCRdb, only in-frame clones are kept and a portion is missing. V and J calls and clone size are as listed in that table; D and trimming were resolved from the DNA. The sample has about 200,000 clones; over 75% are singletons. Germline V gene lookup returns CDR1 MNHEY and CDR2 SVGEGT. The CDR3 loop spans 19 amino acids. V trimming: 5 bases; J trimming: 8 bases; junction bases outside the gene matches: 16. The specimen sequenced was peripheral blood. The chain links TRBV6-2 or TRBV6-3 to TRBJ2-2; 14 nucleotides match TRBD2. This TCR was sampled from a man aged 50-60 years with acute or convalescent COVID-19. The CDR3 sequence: CASSPTLGLAGEIKGELFF. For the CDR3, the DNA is TGTGCCAGCAGTCCCACGTTGGGACTAGCGGGGGAGATCAAGGGGGAGCTGTTTTTT.